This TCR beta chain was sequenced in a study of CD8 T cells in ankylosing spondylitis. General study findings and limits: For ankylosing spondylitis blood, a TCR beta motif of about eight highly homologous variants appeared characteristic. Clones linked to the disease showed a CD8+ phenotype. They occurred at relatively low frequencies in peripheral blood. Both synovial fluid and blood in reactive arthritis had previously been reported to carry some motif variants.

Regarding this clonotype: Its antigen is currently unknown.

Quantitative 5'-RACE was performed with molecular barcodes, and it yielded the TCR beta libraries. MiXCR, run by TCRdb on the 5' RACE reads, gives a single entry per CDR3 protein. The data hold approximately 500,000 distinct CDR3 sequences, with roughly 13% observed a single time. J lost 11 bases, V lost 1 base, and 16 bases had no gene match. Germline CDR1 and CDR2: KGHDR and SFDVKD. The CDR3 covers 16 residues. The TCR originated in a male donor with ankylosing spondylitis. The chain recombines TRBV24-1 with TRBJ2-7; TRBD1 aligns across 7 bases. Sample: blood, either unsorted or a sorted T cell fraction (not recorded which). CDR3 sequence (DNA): TGTGCCACCAGTGATTTCCGGACAGGAGATTCGTCTTGTGAGTACTTC. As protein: CATSDFRTGDSSCEYF.